Presented here are 31 T cell receptor beta chains from one specimen sequenced in a study of blood T cell repertoires in COVID-19. Clones were sequenced by immunoSEQ multiplex PCR, and TCRdb holds only the in-frame ones, with some missing. Here the sample spans fewer than 450,000 clones, approximately 88% being singletons. The specimen was peripheral blood. The receptors here all came from a woman between 45 and 65 years old with COVID-19, enrolled during active disease.

The chain joins TRBV6-1 to TRBJ2-2; 8 bases are shared with TRBD1. CDR3 length: 15 residues. CDR1 MNHNS and CDR2 SASEGT come from the germline V gene. Germline trimming cut 2 bases from V and 7 bases from J; bases unmatched to any gene: 6. Here the CDR3 reads CASSEHRGKVGELFF. The CDR3 DNA reads TGTGCCAGCAGTGAACACAGGGGGAAGGTCGGGGAGCTGTTTTTT.

V is TRBV18 and J is TRBJ2-1; D perhaps matches TRBD2 (5 bases). CDR1 KGHSH and CDR2 LQKENI come from the germline V gene. V lost 1 base and J lost 0, with 7 bases in between. The CDR3 is made up of 15 amino acids. CDR3 in amino acids: CASSPRGSSYNEQFF. The DNA for the CDR3 is TGTGCCAGCTCACCACGAGGGAGCTCCTACAATGAGCAGTTCTTC.

The chain carries TRBV5-4 and TRBJ1-1; 7 bases are a match to TRBD1. This CDR3 contains 14 residues. Germline CDR1 is SGHNT and CDR2 is YYREEE (reference sequence). The trim removed 7 bases at V and 3 bases at J, leaving 9 bases unmatched. Here the CDR3 reads CASYKLTGDTEAFF. CDR3 sequence (DNA): TGTGCCAGCTATAAATTAACAGGGGACACTGAAGCTTTCTTT.

The chain has TRBV4-1 and TRBJ2-3; D unresolved. Trimming pared 0 bases from V and 0 bases from J, leaving 10 bases between. There are 16 residues in the CDR3. Germline V lookup: CDR1 MGHRA, CDR2 YSYEKL. CDR3 nucleotides: TGCGCCAGCAGCCAAGATAGAGGCAGTAGCACAGATACGCAGTATTTT. This sequence encodes CASSQDRGSSTDTQYF.

The chain is built from TRBV6-2 or TRBV6-3 and TRBJ1-6, with 9 bases lining up with TRBD1. CDR3 length: 16 residues. Per the germline V gene, CDR1 is MNHEY and CDR2 is SVGEGT. With 2 bases clipped from V and 10 bases from J, the junction kept 9 bases outside the gene matches. This CDR3 is CASSYPPGTGTSPLHF. The CDR3 coding sequence is TGTGCCAGCAGTTACCCCCCCGGGACAGGGACCTCACCCCTCCACTTT.

The genes are TRBV11-2 and TRBJ1-2; D is unresolved. The V gene's germline CDR1 is SGHAT and CDR2 FQNNGV. This CDR3 region has 13 residues. The V end lost 7 bases, the J end lost 2 bases, and 11 bases lay between the germline ends. This CDR3 reads CASTHSGNYGYTF. The CDR3 region has the DNA TGTGCCAGCACCCACAGCGGAAACTATGGCTACACCTTC.

The chain has TRBV7-5 and TRBJ1-1. TRBV7-5 is tagged as a pseudogene. The length of the CDR3 is 11 residues. The CDR3 here is CASSSGGEAFF. In nucleotides, the CDR3 is TGTGCCAGCAGCTCGGGAGGTGAAGCTTTCTTT.

The chain is built from TRBV27 and TRBJ1-6; D is undetermined. V was pared by 6 bases and J by 7 bases, with 16 bases between. Germline V gives CDR1 MNHEY, CDR2 SMNVEV (reference sequence). The CDR3 loop spans 15 amino acids. The CDR3 DNA follows: TGTGCCAGCAGGCTAAGGACGGGAGGGAATTCACCCCTCCACTTT. This translates into CASRLRTGGNSPLHF.

This rearrangement joins TRBV28 to TRBJ1-3; D unresolved. The length of the CDR3 is 14 residues. Germline assignment: CDR1 MDHEN and CDR2 SYDVKM. V was clipped by 7 bases and J by 2 bases, with 12 bases between them. CDR3 loop: CASTPLVPGNTIYF. The CDR3 DNA reads as TGTGCCAGCACCCCACTCGTACCTGGAAACACCATATATTTT. The full variable domain, in which reference TRBV28 and TRBJ1-3 provide the parts outside the CDR3, is DVKVTQSSRYLVKRTGEKVFLECVQDMDHENMFWYRQDPGLGLRLIYFSYDVKMKEKGDIPEGYSVSREKKERFSLILESASTNQTSMYLCASTPLVPGNTIYFGEGSWLTVV.

The chain has TRBV3-1 (or the pseudogene TRBV3-2) and TRBJ2-2; 10 nucleotides line up with TRBD2. Germline values: CDR1 LGHDT, CDR2 YNNKEL (reference sequence). This CDR3 region has 16 residues. Trimming cost V 3 bases and J 4 bases; bases outside gene matches: 5. CDR3: CASSQYSGGITGELFF. The CDR3 DNA reads as TGTGCCAGCAGCCAGTATAGCGGGGGGATCACCGGGGAGCTGTTTTTT.

The genes are TRBV19 and TRBJ1-6; 7 bases agree with TRBD1. V was pared by 8 bases and J by 6 bases, with 10 bases of the junction left unmatched. The CDR3 length is 15 residues. Germline CDR1 reads LNHDA; CDR2 reads SQIVND (reference sequence). CDR3 DNA: TGTGCCAGTCGGGGTGACAGGGTCGGTAATTCACCCCTCCACTTT. Protein: CASRGDRVGNSPLHF.

The J gene is TRBJ1-5, the V gene TRBV9; D possibly corresponds to TRBD1 (5 bases). Germline lookup yields CDR1 SGDLS and CDR2 YYNGEE. Trimming stripped 3 bases from V and 5 bases from J, with 12 bases between. The CDR3 consists of 14 residues. The DNA for the CDR3 is TGTGCCAGCAGCGCCCGGGGGGGGGATCAGCCCCAGCATTTT. Translated, it gives CASSARGGDQPQHF. Full variable domain (outside the CDR3, taken from reference TRBV9 and TRBJ1-5): DSGVTQTPKHLITATGQRVTLRCSPRSGDLSVYWYQQSLDQGLQFLIQYYNGEERAKGNILERFSAQQFPDLHSELNLSSLELGDSALYFCASSARGGDQPQHFGDGTRLSIL.

V is TRBV18 and J is TRBJ1-5; 8 nucleotides match TRBD1. The germline CDR1 and CDR2 sequences are KGHSH and LQKENI. The CDR3 totals 15 residues. J lost 5 bases, V lost 3 bases, and 6 bases had no gene match. The CDR3 DNA reads TGTGCCAGCTCACCGACAGGGGCCGCCGATCAGCCCCAGCATTTT. This translates into CASSPTGAADQPQHF.

This rearrangement joins TRBV29-1 to TRBJ2-3; no clear D gene. V lost 6 bases and J lost 2, with 15 bases in between. The CDR3 runs 14 residues. Germline assignment: CDR1 SQVTM and CDR2 ANQGSEA. CDR3 DNA: TGCAGCGTGATAGTGGCAGGCCTCACAGATACGCAGTATTTT. It translates to CSVIVAGLTDTQYF.

The CDR3 DNA is TGTGCCAGCGCCTTACAGGGGGCGCCCACAGATACGCAGTATTTT. This sequence encodes CASALQGAPTDTQYF. The chain combines TRBV28 with TRBJ2-3; TRBD1 matches 9 bases. This CDR3 has 15 residues. Looked up from germline, CDR1 is MDHEN and CDR2 is SYDVKM. V gave up 8 bases and J gave up 2 bases; unmatched junction bases: 8.

The J gene is TRBJ1-1, the V gene TRBV18, with D perhaps TRBD1 (6 bases). Trimming took off 7 bases at V and 4 bases at J, with 13 bases between the two ends. CDR1 is KGHSH and CDR2 is LQKENI in the germline V gene. The CDR3 spans 13 residues. CDR3 nucleotide sequence: TGTGCCAGCTTTGTTTCGGACAGCACTGAAGCTTTCTTT. It codes for CASFVSDSTEAFF.

The V gene is TRBV21-1, the J gene TRBJ2-7; the D segment call TRBD2 is taken from the table without a DNA check. TRBV21-1 is assigned pseudogene status. This CDR3 is 15 amino acids long. The CDR3 DNA reads as TGTGCCAGCAGCAAAGCTAGCGGGGGGGACTACGAGCAGTACTTC. Translated, it gives CASSKASGGDYEQYF.

This clone was recorded a few times. The sample carries other DNA sequences with the same CDR3. This sequence joins TRBV9 and TRBJ2-7; 10 nucleotides agree with TRBD1. Germline assignment: CDR1 SGDLS and CDR2 YYNGEE. The J segment lost 2 bases and the V segment lost 0 bases, leaving 2 bases of the junction unmatched. The CDR3 length is 15 residues. CDR3 nucleotide sequence: TGTGCCAGCAGCGTAGGGGGGACAGGGGCCTACGAGCAGTACTTC. The encoded protein is CASSVGGTGAYEQYF.

This chain joins TRBV10-3 and TRBJ1-5; no definite D call. Germline V gene data show CDR1 as ENHRY and CDR2 as SYGVKD. The V end was cut by 8 bases, the J end by 4 bases, with 9 bases between. CDR3 length equals 12 residues. The CDR3 spells CAIGTVNQPQHF. Written as DNA, the CDR3 is TGTGCCATCGGTACAGTAAATCAGCCCCAGCATTTT.

The chain is built from TRBV5-1 and TRBJ1-5; D remains ambiguous. CDR3 length equals 13 residues. V shed 1 base and J shed 8 bases, with 10 bases lying between them. Germline V gene lookup returns CDR1 SGHRS and CDR2 YFSETQ. The CDR3 here is CASSLSGKEPQHF. In nucleotides, the CDR3 is TGCGCCAGCAGCTTGTCGGGTAAGGAGCCCCAGCATTTT. Drawing the rest from reference TRBV5-1 and TRBJ1-5, the complete variable domain is KAGVTQTPRYLIKTRGQQVTLSCSPISGHRSVSWYQQTPGQGLQFLFEYFSETQRNKGNFPGRFSGRQFSNSRSEMNVSTLELGDSALYLCASSLSGKEPQHFGDGTRLSIL.

The chain is built from TRBV14 and TRBJ1-6; 8 bases align to TRBD1. V was pared by 4 bases and J by 8 bases, with 4 bases of the junction left unmatched. The CDR3 extends over 14 amino acids. Germline CDR1 and CDR2: SGHDN and FVKESK. The CDR3 sequence is CASSLGTGYSPLHF. The CDR3, as DNA: TGTGCCAGCAGCCTTGGGACAGGCTATTCACCCCTCCACTTT.

The CDR3 DNA follows: TGTGCCATTCCCCGGGACAGGGACACCGGGGAGCTGTTTTTT. The encoded protein is CAIPRDRDTGELFF. The chain joins TRBV10-3 to TRBJ2-2, with TRBD1 matching 9 bases. This CDR3 has 14 amino acids. V trimming: 9 bases; J trimming: 3 bases; junction bases outside the gene matches: 5. The germline V gene has CDR1 ENHRY and CDR2 SYGVKD.

The chain is built from TRBV28 and TRBJ2-1; 8 bases line up with TRBD2. This CDR3 contains 15 residues. Trimming took 5 bases from V and 3 from J; bases not matched to a gene: 6. From germline, CDR1 is MDHEN and CDR2 SYDVKM. The CDR3 spells CASSLSGTHYNEQFF. The CDR3 DNA is TGTGCCAGCAGTCTTAGCGGGACTCACTACAATGAGCAGTTCTTC.

V gene TRBV5-5 combines with J gene TRBJ2-7, with 8 bases fitting TRBD1. Germline V lookup: CDR1 SGHKS, CDR2 YYEKEE (reference sequence). Germline trimming cut 3 bases from V and 3 bases from J; bases unmatched to any gene: 11. The CDR3 is 16 residues long. The CDR3 nucleotides are TGTGCCAGCAGCTCCAGCCAGGGGGCCTCAGGCTACGAGCAGTACTTC. It specifies CASSSSQGASGYEQYF.

The chain combines TRBV10-3 with TRBJ2-3; D is perhaps TRBD2 (7 bases). CDR1 is ENHRY and CDR2 is SYGVKD in the germline V gene. The CDR3 contains 15 residues. V lost 4 bases to trimming and J lost 0 bases, with 11 bases between them. The CDR3 protein is CAISGPGGSTDTQYF. The CDR3 DNA follows: TGTGCCATCAGTGGTCCGGGGGGCAGCACAGATACGCAGTATTTT.

The rearrangement uses TRBV6-5 and TRBJ1-2, with 9 bases fitting TRBD1. The V gene's germline CDR1 is MNHEY and CDR2 SVGAGI. The V gene end was trimmed by 6 bases and the J gene end by 8 bases; junction bases not matched to a gene: 7. This CDR3 is 13 amino acids long. In DNA form, the CDR3 reads TGTGCCAGCAGCTTTAACAGGGGGCGAGGCTACACCTTC. This gives the protein CASSFNRGRGYTF.

This clone was counted between two and nine times. This rearrangement joins TRBV30 to TRBJ1-2; 7 positions match TRBD1. Germline V gene lookup returns CDR1 GTSNPN and CDR2 SVGIG (reference sequence). The junction had 13 bases not matched to a gene; V was cut back by 7 bases and J by 8 bases. CDR3 length: 13 amino acids. The CDR3 coding sequence is TGTGCCTCCCGTGAGGGGGCAGAAGGGGGCTACACCTTC. Amino acids: CASREGAEGGYTF.

This chain links TRBV27 with TRBJ1-2; TRBD1 agrees at 8 bases. The CDR3 is 14 amino acids. The V gene end was trimmed by 6 bases and the J gene end by 5 bases; junction bases not matched to a gene: 8. Germline lookup yields CDR1 MNHEY and CDR2 SMNVEV (reference sequence). In DNA, the CDR3 is TGTGCCAGCAGCCCAGGGGGCGCAAAGTATGGCTACACCTTC. It encodes CASSPGGAKYGYTF.

The chain combines TRBV11-2 with TRBJ1-1; 9 positions match TRBD1. The CDR3 covers 15 residues. Germline V lookup: CDR1 SGHAT, CDR2 FQNNGV. With V trimmed by 7 bases and J by 4 bases, 10 bases remained unmatched. Here the CDR3 reads CASTPGQGISTEAFF. The CDR3 DNA reads TGTGCCAGCACCCCGGGACAGGGAATTAGCACTGAAGCTTTCTTT.

The rearrangement joins TRBV27 to TRBJ1-2; TRBD1 aligns across 11 bases. The CDR3 consists of 17 residues. Germline V gene lookup returns CDR1 MNHEY and CDR2 SMNVEV (reference sequence). V shed 6 bases and J 3 bases; nucleotides not matched to a gene: 12. CDR3 amino acids: CASRRTDRGRKDYGYTF. The DNA of the CDR3 is TGTGCCAGCAGGCGAACGGACAGGGGGCGGAAGGACTATGGCTACACCTTC.

The rearrangement links TRBV18 to TRBJ2-5, with TRBD2 matching over 10 bases. Trimming took 2 bases from V and 4 from J; bases not matched to a gene: 1. Germline lookup yields CDR1 KGHSH and CDR2 LQKENI. There are 14 residues in the CDR3. CDR3 in amino acids: CASSPASGGETQYF. In DNA, the CDR3 is TGTGCCAGCTCACCAGCTAGCGGGGGAGAGACCCAGTACTTC.